This passage covers 24 T cell receptor beta chains from one sample sequenced in a study of blood T cell repertoires in COVID-19. Profiled with immunoSEQ multiplex PCR; TCRdb holds only in-frame clones, not every one. This sample has about 270,000 clones, with 85% to 95% found just once. Sequencing used PBMCs or T cells enriched from blood (not recorded which). The receptors derive from a man aged 35 to 55 who had been exposed to COVID-19.

The chain is built from TRBV12-5 and TRBJ2-5, with 12 bases lining up with TRBD2. The germline V gene encodes CDR1 LGHNT and CDR2 FRNRAP. CDR3 size: 15 residues. V lost 4 bases and J lost 4; bases outside the gene matches: 4. As DNA, the CDR3 is TGTGCTAGTGGTTCAATGGGACTAGCGGGAGAGACCCAGTACTTC. Protein product: CASGSMGLAGETQYF.

This clone was detected once. This chain joins TRBV11-2 and TRBJ2-7, with D maybe TRBD2 (7 bases). The CDR3 length is 16 residues. V lost 4 bases and J 3 bases, leaving 19 bases between the germline ends. Germline V gene data show CDR1 as SGHAT and CDR2 as FQNNGV. The CDR3 loop reads CASSYPAGGRDYEQYF. In nucleotides, the CDR3 is TGTGCCAGCAGCTACCCGGCCGGGGGGCGCGACTACGAGCAGTACTTC.

CDR3 in DNA: TGTGCCAGTAGTATGGGGACAGGGACCACCAATCAGCCCCAGCATTTT. Translating gives CASSMGTGTTNQPQHF. The genes are TRBV19 and TRBJ1-5; 9 bases map to TRBD1. V trimming: 3 bases; J trimming: 3 bases; junction bases outside the gene matches: 6. The CDR3 is made up of 16 amino acids. In germline, CDR1 is LNHDA, CDR2 SQIVND (reference sequence).

This chain uses TRBV28 with TRBJ2-7, with D perhaps matching TRBD2 (6 bases). Trimming shortened V by 6 bases and J by 1 base, and 16 bases separated the two germline ends. From germline, CDR1 is MDHEN and CDR2 SYDVKM. The CDR3 is 15 residues long. CDR3 bases: TGTGCCAGCAGCGTCGTGACTAGTGGGTCCTACGAGCAGTACTTC. Amino acids: CASSVVTSGSYEQYF.

The chain joins TRBV5-8 to TRBJ2-1; D is ambiguous. The CDR3 is 12 amino acids. Germline assignment: CDR1 SGHTS and CDR2 YDEGEE. Trimming shortened V by 4 bases and J by 4 bases, and 6 bases separated the two germline ends. CDR3 residues: CASSQLYNEQFF. Written as DNA, the CDR3 is TGTGCCAGCAGCCAACTATACAATGAGCAGTTCTTC.

V gene TRBV7-2 combines with J gene TRBJ1-1; D possibly corresponds to TRBD1 (5 bases). Germline V gives CDR1 SGHTA, CDR2 FQGNSA. CDR3 length: 15 residues. Deletions cut 2 bases from V and 2 bases from J, with 12 bases between. CDR3 protein: CASSLRQGSNTEAFF. CDR3 in DNA: TGTGCCAGCAGCTTACGGCAGGGCTCAAACACTGAAGCTTTCTTT.

The chain joins TRBV3-1 (or the pseudogene TRBV3-2) to TRBJ2-7; 9 nucleotides align to TRBD1. V lost 4 bases and J lost 2; bases outside the gene matches: 3. This CDR3 region has 14 residues. Germline V lookup: CDR1 LGHDT, CDR2 YNNKEL (reference sequence). CDR3 bases: TGTGCCAGCAGCCCGAGACAGGGGGCCTACGAGCAGTACTTC. Translating it yields CASSPRQGAYEQYF.

As DNA, the CDR3 is TGTGCCATCAGTGGTGGGACTAGCGGGAGGACTACCTACAATGAGCAGTTCTTC. Residues: CAISGGTSGRTTYNEQFF. V is TRBV10-3 and J is TRBJ2-1; TRBD2 aligns across 15 bases. The V gene's germline CDR1 is ENHRY and CDR2 SYGVKD. The CDR3 has 18 residues. The V gene end was trimmed by 4 bases and the J gene end by 2 bases; junction bases not matched to a gene: 6.

This chain uses TRBV5-1 with TRBJ1-2, with TRBD1 identical over 7 bases. The CDR3 runs to 12 residues. Germline V gene lookup returns CDR1 SGHRS and CDR2 YFSETQ. Unmatched junction bases numbered 3, after V lost 2 bases and J lost 8 bases. The CDR3 nucleotides are TGCGCCAGCAGCTTACAGGGGTACGGCTACACCTTC. Its protein is CASSLQGYGYTF.

The J gene is TRBJ2-3, the V gene TRBV2; D is unclear. Per the germline V gene, CDR1 is SNHLY and CDR2 is FYNNEI. The CDR3 spans 12 residues. Trimming took 7 bases from V and 0 from J, leaving 5 bases between them. The CDR3 sequence: CASTQSTDTQYF. CDR3 coding DNA: TGTGCCAGCACCCAGAGCACAGATACGCAGTATTTT.

The CDR3 sequence is CASSPNPGTSVYEQYF. The DNA of the CDR3 is TGTGCCAGCAGCCCCAATCCTGGGACTAGCGTGTACGAGCAGTACTTC. The chain couples TRBV5-6 to TRBJ2-7; TRBD2 agrees at 10 bases. Germline-derived CDR1 and CDR2 are SGHDT and YYEEEE. CDR3 length: 16 amino acids. Trimming removed 4 bases from V and 4 bases from J; junction bases left unmatched: 11.

The chain joins TRBV7-7 to TRBJ2-1; TRBD2 matches 16 bases. The CDR3 length is 20 residues. The germline gives CDR1 SSHAT, CDR2 FNYEAQ (reference sequence). Trimming at V came to 1 base and at J to 0 bases, leaving 6 bases not matched to a gene. CDR3 nucleotide sequence: TGTGCCAGCAGCTTAGAGGGGACTAGCGGGGGGGGAAGCTCCTACAATGAGCAGTTCTTC. This sequence encodes CASSLEGTSGGGSSYNEQFF. The full variable domain, its missing parts supplied by reference TRBV7-7 and TRBJ2-1, is GAGVSQSPRYKVTKRGQDVTLRCDPISSHATLYWYQQALGQGPEFLTYFNYEAQPDKSGLPSDRFSAERPEGSISTLTIQRTEQRDSAMYRCASSLEGTSGGGSSYNEQFFGPGTRLTVL.

The V and J genes are TRBV5-6 and TRBJ2-7; 8 nucleotides match TRBD1. The CDR3 runs to 16 residues. CDR1 is SGHDT, CDR2 YYEEEE, per germline. Trimming at V came to 4 bases and at J to 2 bases, leaving 11 bases not matched to a gene. This CDR3 reads CASSQDRTGITYEQYF. The DNA for the CDR3 is TGTGCCAGCAGCCAGGACCGGACAGGGATTACCTACGAGCAGTACTTC.

Only a few counts were recorded for this clone. The chain has TRBV20-1 and TRBJ1-1; no firm D call. Looked up from germline, CDR1 is DFQATT and CDR2 is SNEGSKA (reference sequence). The germline V and J ends were trimmed by 6 bases and 3 bases, with 8 bases remaining between them. The CDR3 length is 11 residues. The CDR3 coding sequence is TGCAGTGCCCCTCGGGACACTGAAGCTTTCTTT. Its translation: CSAPRDTEAFF.

This clone was seen a single time. The chain joins TRBV28 to TRBJ2-1; TRBD2 matches at 11 bases. The CDR3 is made up of 18 amino acids. From germline, CDR1 is MDHEN and CDR2 SYDVKM. The V gene end was trimmed by 8 bases and the J gene end by 3 bases; junction bases not matched to a gene: 15. The CDR3 loop is CASSSLVVLAGVYNEQFF. The CDR3 DNA follows: TGTGCCAGCTCATCACTCGTGGTACTAGCGGGAGTCTACAATGAGCAGTTCTTC.

This chain uses TRBV11-2 with TRBJ2-7, with 8 bases fitting TRBD1. CDR1 and CDR2 (germline): SGHAT, FQNNGV. Trimming took 5 bases from V and 3 from J; bases not matched to a gene: 6. The CDR3 consists of 14 residues. The chain's CDR3 is CASSIDRGSYEQYF. The CDR3 DNA reads as TGTGCCAGCAGCATCGACAGGGGAAGCTACGAGCAGTACTTC.

V usage is TRBV18 and J usage is TRBJ2-7, with D hard to call. CDR1 is KGHSH, CDR2 LQKENI, per germline. Trimming pared 3 bases from V and 0 bases from J, leaving 9 bases between. The CDR3 has 14 residues. The CDR3 region is CASSPRRVSYEQYF. CDR3 nucleotide sequence: TGTGCCAGCTCACCTCGCCGGGTCTCCTACGAGCAGTACTTC.

The chain has TRBV20-1 and TRBJ2-3, with no clear D. The V end was cut by 5 bases, the J end by 6 bases, with 9 bases between. The CDR3 runs 11 residues. Looked up from germline, CDR1 is DFQATT and CDR2 is SNEGSKA (reference sequence). DNA for the CDR3: TGCAGTGCTTCCTCGGTGGATACGCAGTATTTT. The encoded protein is CSASSVDTQYF.

The CDR3 region has the DNA TGCAGCGTATTTTTGGGACTCTACGAGCAGTACTTC. It codes for CSVFLGLYEQYF. The J gene is TRBJ2-7, the V gene TRBV29-1, with a tentative D call TRBD2 (6 bases). This CDR3 has 12 residues. Trimming took 6 bases from V and 3 from J, leaving 12 bases between them. Germline values: CDR1 SQVTM, CDR2 ANQGSEA.

The chain is built from TRBV5-4 and TRBJ1-1, with D unclear. The germline V gene has CDR1 SGHNT and CDR2 YYREEE (reference sequence). Trimming cost V 0 bases and J 0 bases, with 6 bases left between them. The CDR3 sequence is 14 residues long. The CDR3, as DNA: TGTGCCAGCAGCTTGGACGGGGTGAACACTGAAGCTTTCTTT. Amino acid sequence: CASSLDGVNTEAFF.

This clone showed up just once. Additional DNA sequences in this sample encode the identical CDR3. This sequence joins TRBV12-3 or TRBV12-4 and TRBJ2-7; D not resolved. The length of the CDR3 is 11 residues. V dropped 1 base and J dropped 6 bases, with 4 bases sitting between them. The CDR3: CASSLGGEQYF. CDR3 bases: TGTGCCAGCAGTTTAGGCGGCGAGCAGTACTTC.

The rearrangement joins TRBV6-6 to TRBJ2-1; 14 bases match TRBD2. Germline V lookup: CDR1 MNHNY, CDR2 SVGAGI (reference sequence). The CDR3 is 16 amino acids. V shed 4 bases, J shed 4 bases, and the junction held 3 bases outside the gene matches. The CDR3 DNA reads TGTGCCAGCAGTTTGGGGACTAGCGGGAGTTACAATGAGCAGTTCTTC. Residues: CASSLGTSGSYNEQFF.

The rearrangement links TRBV4-3 to TRBJ2-7, with TRBD2 matching over 10 bases. Germline V lookup: CDR1 LGHNA, CDR2 YSLEER. J was trimmed by 3 bases and V by 1 base; bases with no gene match: 12. The CDR3 totals 18 residues. This CDR3 reads CASSQGLAGGASLYEQYF. The CDR3 coding sequence is TGCGCCAGCAGCCAAGGCTTAGCGGGAGGAGCCAGTCTCTACGAGCAGTACTTC.

The genes are TRBV29-1 and TRBJ1-2, with D uncertain. CDR1 and CDR2 from the germline V gene are SQVTM and ANQGSEA. This CDR3 is 11 amino acids long. V lost 4 bases to trimming and J lost 4 bases, with 7 bases between them. CDR3 loop: CSVGSAYGYTF. CDR3 bases: TGCAGCGTTGGCAGTGCCTATGGCTACACCTTC.